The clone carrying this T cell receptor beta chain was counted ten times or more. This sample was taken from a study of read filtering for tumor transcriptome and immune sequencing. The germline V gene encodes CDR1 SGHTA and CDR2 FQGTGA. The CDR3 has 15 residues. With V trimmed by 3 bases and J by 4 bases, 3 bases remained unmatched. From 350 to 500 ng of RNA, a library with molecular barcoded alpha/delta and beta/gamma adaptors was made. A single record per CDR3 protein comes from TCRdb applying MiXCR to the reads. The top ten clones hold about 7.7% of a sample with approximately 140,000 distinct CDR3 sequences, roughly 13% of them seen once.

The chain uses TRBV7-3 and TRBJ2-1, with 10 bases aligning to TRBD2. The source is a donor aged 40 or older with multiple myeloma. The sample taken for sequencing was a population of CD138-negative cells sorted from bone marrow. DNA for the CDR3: TGTGCCAGCAGCTTCTCGACTAGCGGGTACAATGAGCAGTTCTTC. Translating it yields CASSFSTSGYNEQFF.